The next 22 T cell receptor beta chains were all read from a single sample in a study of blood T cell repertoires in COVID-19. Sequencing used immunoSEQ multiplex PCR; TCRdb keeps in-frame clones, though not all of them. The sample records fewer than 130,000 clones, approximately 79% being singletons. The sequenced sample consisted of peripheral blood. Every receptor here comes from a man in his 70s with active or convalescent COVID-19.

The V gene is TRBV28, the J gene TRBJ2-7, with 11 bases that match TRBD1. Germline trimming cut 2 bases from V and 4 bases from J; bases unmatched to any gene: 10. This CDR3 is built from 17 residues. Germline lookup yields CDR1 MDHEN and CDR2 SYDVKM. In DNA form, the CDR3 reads TGTGCCAGCAGTTTAGAAGCGGGGGACAGGGGGTGGTACGAGCAGTACTTC. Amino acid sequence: CASSLEAGDRGWYEQYF. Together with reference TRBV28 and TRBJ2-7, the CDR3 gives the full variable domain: DVKVTQSSRYLVKRTGEKVFLECVQDMDHENMFWYRQDPGLGLRLIYFSYDVKMKEKGDIPEGYSVSREKKERFSLILESASTNQTSMYLCASSLEAGDRGWYEQYFGPGTRLTVT.

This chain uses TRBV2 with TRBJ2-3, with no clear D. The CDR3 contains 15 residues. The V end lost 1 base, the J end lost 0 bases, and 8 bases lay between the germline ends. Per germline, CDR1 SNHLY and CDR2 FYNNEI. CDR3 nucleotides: TGTGCCAGCAGTGAAGTCGGAGCTAGCACAGATACGCAGTATTTT. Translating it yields CASSEVGASTDTQYF.

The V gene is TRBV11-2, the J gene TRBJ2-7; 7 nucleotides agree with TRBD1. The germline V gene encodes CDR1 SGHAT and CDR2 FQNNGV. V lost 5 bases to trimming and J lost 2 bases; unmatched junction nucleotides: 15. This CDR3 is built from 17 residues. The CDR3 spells CASSPSGQVGGPYEQYF. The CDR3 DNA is TGTGCCAGCAGCCCATCCGGACAGGTCGGAGGCCCCTACGAGCAGTACTTC.

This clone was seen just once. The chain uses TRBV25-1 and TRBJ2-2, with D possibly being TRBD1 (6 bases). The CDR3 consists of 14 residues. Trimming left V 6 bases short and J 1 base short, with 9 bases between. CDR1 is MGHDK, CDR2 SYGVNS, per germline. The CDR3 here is CASRRGQNTGELFF. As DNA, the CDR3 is TGTGCCAGCAGACGGGGACAGAACACCGGGGAGCTGTTTTTT.

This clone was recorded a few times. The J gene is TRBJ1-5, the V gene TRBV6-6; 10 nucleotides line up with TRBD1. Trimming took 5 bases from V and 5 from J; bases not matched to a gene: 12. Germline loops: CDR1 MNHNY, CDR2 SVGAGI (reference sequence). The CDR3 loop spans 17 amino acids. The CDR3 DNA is TGTGCCAGCAGTCCTAGGGACAGGGGCCGATTTTATCAGCCCCAGCATTTT. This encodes CASSPRDRGRFYQPQHF.

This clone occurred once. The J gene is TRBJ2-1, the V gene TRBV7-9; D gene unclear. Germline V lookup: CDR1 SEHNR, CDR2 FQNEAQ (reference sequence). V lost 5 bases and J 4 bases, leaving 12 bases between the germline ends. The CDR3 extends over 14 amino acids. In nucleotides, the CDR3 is TGTGCCAGCAGCCCCCGCAGAATATACAATGAGCAGTTCTTC. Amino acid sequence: CASSPRRIYNEQFF.

CDR3 sequence reads: CASSPQMNTEAFF. CDR3 nucleotide sequence: TGCGCCAGCAGCCCGCAGATGAACACTGAAGCTTTCTTT. This sequence joins TRBV4-1 and TRBJ1-1; D is uncertain. Trimming took 4 bases from V and 0 from J, leaving 6 bases between them. The CDR3 consists of 13 residues. CDR1 MGHRA and CDR2 YSYEKL come from the germline V gene.

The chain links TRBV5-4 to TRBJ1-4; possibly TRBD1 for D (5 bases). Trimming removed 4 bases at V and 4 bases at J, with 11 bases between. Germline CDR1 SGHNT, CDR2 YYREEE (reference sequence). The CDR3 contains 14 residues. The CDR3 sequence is CASSRQSLNEKLFF. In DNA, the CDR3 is TGTGCCAGCAGCCGACAGAGCCTTAATGAAAAACTGTTTTTT.

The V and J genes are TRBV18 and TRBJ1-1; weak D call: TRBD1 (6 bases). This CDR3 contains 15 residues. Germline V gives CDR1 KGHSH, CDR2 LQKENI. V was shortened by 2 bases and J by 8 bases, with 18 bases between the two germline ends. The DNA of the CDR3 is TGTGCCAGCTCACCAGTCAGGGGCGGAGAGGGGGAAGCTTTCTTT. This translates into CASSPVRGGEGEAFF.

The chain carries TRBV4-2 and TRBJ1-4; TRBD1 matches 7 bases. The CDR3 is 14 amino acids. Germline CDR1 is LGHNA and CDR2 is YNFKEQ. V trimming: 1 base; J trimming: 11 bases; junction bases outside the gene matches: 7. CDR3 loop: CASSQGDRVGKLFF. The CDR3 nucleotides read TGTGCCAGCAGCCAAGGGGACAGAGTAGGGAAACTGTTTTTT.

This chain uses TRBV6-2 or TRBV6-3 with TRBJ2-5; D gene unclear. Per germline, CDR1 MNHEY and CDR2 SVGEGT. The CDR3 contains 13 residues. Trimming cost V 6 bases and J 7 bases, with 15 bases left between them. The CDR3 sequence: CASSPGPRGTQYF. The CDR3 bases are TGTGCCAGCAGCCCAGGCCCGAGAGGGACCCAGTACTTC.

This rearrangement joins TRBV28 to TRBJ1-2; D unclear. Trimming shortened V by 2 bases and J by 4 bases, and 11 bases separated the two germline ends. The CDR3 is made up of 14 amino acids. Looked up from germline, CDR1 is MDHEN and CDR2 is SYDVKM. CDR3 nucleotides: TGTGCCAGCAGTTTACTGGGCTCCAGCTATGGCTACACCTTC. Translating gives CASSLLGSSYGYTF.

The CDR3 DNA reads TGCGCCAGCAGCCCCACAGGGGGCTCAACTAATGAAAAACTGTTTTTT. Translated, it gives CASSPTGGSTNEKLFF. The rearrangement joins TRBV5-1 to TRBJ1-4; 9 positions agree with TRBD1. CDR3 length equals 16 residues. CDR1 and CDR2 from the germline V gene are SGHRS and YFSETQ. J was trimmed by 0 bases and V by 4 bases; bases with no gene match: 4.

The CDR3 sequence: CASSVVLESNEQFF. Written as DNA, the CDR3 is TGTGCCAGCTCCGTGGTCCTAGAATCCAATGAGCAGTTCTTC. The chain is built from TRBV18 and TRBJ2-1; no clear D gene. Trimming pared 6 bases from V and 6 bases from J, leaving 15 bases between. The CDR3 totals 14 residues. The germline V gene encodes CDR1 KGHSH and CDR2 LQKENI.

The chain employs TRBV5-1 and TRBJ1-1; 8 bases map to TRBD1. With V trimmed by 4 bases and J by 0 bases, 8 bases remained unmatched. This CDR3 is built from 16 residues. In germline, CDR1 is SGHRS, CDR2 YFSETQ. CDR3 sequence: CASSGRTGTMNTEAFF. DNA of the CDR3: TGCGCCAGCAGCGGCCGGACAGGGACCATGAACACTGAAGCTTTCTTT.

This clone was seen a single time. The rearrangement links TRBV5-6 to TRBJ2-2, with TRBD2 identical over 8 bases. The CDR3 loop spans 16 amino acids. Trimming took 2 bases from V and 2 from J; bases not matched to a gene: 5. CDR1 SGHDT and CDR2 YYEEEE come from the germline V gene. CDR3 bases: TGTGCCAGCAGCTTTGGACTAGCAGATAACACCGGGGAGCTGTTTTTT. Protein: CASSFGLADNTGELFF.

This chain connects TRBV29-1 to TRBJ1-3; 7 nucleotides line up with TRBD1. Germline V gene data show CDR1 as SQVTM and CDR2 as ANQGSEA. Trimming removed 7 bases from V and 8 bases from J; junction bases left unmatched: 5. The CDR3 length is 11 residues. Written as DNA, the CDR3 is TGCAGCGCCGACCAGGGGGACACCATATATTTT. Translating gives CSADQGDTIYF.

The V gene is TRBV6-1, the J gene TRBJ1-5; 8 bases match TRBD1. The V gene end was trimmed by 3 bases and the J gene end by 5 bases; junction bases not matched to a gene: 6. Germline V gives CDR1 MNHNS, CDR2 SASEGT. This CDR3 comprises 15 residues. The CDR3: CASSDRDRSYQPQHF. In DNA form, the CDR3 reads TGTGCCAGCAGTGACCGGGACAGGTCCTATCAGCCCCAGCATTTT.

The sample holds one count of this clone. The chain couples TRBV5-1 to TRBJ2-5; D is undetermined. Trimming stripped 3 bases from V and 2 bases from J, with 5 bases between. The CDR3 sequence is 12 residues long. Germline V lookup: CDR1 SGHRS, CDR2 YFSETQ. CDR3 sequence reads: CASSSQQETQYF. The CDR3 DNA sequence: TGCGCCAGCAGCTCCCAGCAAGAGACCCAGTACTTC.

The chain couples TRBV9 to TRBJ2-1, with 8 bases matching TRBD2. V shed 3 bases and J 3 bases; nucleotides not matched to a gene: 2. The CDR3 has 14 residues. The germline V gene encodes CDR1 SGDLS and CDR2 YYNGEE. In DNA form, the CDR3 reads TGTGCCAGCAGCGGCGGGGGGTTCTACAATGAGCAGTTCTTC. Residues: CASSGGGFYNEQFF.

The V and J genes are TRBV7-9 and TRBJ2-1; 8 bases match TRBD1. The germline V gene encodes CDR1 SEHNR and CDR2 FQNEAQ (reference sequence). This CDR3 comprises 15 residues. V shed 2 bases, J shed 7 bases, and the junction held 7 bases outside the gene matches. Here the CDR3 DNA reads TGTGCCAGCAGCTTATCAGGGGGCCGGGGGAATGAGCAGTTCTTC. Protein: CASSLSGGRGNEQFF.

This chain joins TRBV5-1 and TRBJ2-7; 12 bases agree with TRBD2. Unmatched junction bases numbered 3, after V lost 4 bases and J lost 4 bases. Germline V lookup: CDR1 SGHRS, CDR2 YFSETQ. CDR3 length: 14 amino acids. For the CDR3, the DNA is TGCGCCAGCAGCGTGACTAGCGGGAGTTACGAGCAGTACTTC. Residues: CASSVTSGSYEQYF.